These 5 T cell receptor beta chains came from one sample sequenced in a study of cytomegalovirus exposure and HLA in healthy donors. The PCR had 60 Vbeta and 13 Jbeta primers. Generated by immunoSEQ multiplex PCR, the TCRdb table keeps only in-frame clones and is missing some. The sample's table shows around 40,000 clones. What was sequenced was PBMCs. Source of these receptors: a man aged 25-40 years in good health and CMV-seronegative.

The rearrangement links TRBV10-3 to TRBJ1-1, with D maybe TRBD1 (5 bases). The CDR3 covers 13 residues. Between the trimmed V and J ends, which lost 0 bases and 4 bases, there was a span of 6 bases. Looked up from germline, CDR1 is ENHRY and CDR2 is SYGVKD. The CDR3 spells CAISESRGTEAFF. CDR3 coding DNA: TGTGCCATCAGTGAGTCTAGGGGCACTGAAGCTTTCTTT.

The chain has TRBV7-2 and TRBJ2-1; TRBD1 agrees at 10 bases. Germline-derived CDR1 and CDR2 are SGHTA and FQGNSA. The CDR3 has 14 amino acids. With 6 bases clipped from V and 5 bases from J, the junction kept 4 bases outside the gene matches. CDR3 residues: CASRDGQGDNEQFF. DNA for the CDR3: TGTGCCAGCAGAGACGGACAGGGGGACAATGAGCAGTTCTTC.

The genes are TRBV15 and TRBJ2-2, with 9 bases aligning to TRBD1. The germline V gene encodes CDR1 LNHNV and CDR2 YYDKDF (reference sequence). The CDR3 contains 15 residues. With 5 bases clipped from V and 4 bases from J, the junction kept 5 bases outside the gene matches. CDR3 bases: TGTGCCACCAGCGCCGGGACAGGGACCACCGGGGAGCTGTTTTTT. Translating gives CATSAGTGTTGELFF.

V and J are TRBV11-1 and TRBJ2-5; D may be TRBD1 (6 bases). The V gene's germline CDR1 is SGHAT and CDR2 FQDESV (reference sequence). Trimming took off 9 bases at V and 4 bases at J, with 12 bases between the two ends. The length of the CDR3 is 12 residues. The CDR3 region is CASSRGTETQYF. CDR3 coding DNA: TGTGCCAGTTCCAGGGGAACAGAGACCCAGTACTTC.

The chain links TRBV6-1 to TRBJ1-2; TRBD1 matches 9 bases. CDR3 size: 15 residues. V dropped 4 bases and J dropped 0; count of bases not matched to a gene: 3. CDR1 and CDR2 from the germline V gene are MNHNS and SASEGT. This chain's CDR3 is CASSARQGANYGYTF. CDR3 sequence (DNA): TGTGCCAGCAGTGCCCGACAGGGGGCTAACTATGGCTACACCTTC.